The clone carrying this T cell receptor beta chain appeared a single time. Its target is not known. This sample is drawn from a study of type 1 regulatory T cells. On the study more broadly: This in vitro CD4 product, T-allo10, is enriched for Tr1 cells and alloantigen-specific.

The CDR3 runs 15 residues. Germline CDR1 reads LNHDA; CDR2 reads SQIVND (reference sequence). V shed 4 bases and J 5 bases; nucleotides not matched to a gene: 5. TCRdb analysed the reads with MiXCR anew, one entry per CDR3 protein. The sample holds about 68,000 distinct CDR3 sequences, about 69% seen once. The graft donor-derived T-allo10 cells reportedly recognize host alloantigens, are anergic, and suppress alloantigen-specifically. The clonotype originates from a human donor in good health. Sequences were obtained from cultured T cells, either the whole culture or a sorted T cell fraction (not recorded which). The subset is: Tr1-enriched cell product generated in vitro against host alloantigens. The genes are TRBV19 and TRBJ2-1; 10 nucleotides agree with TRBD2. The CDR3 nucleotides read TGTGCCAGTAGTACTACTAGCGGGAAGAACAATGAGCAGTTCTTC. Translated, it gives CASSTTSGKNNEQFF.